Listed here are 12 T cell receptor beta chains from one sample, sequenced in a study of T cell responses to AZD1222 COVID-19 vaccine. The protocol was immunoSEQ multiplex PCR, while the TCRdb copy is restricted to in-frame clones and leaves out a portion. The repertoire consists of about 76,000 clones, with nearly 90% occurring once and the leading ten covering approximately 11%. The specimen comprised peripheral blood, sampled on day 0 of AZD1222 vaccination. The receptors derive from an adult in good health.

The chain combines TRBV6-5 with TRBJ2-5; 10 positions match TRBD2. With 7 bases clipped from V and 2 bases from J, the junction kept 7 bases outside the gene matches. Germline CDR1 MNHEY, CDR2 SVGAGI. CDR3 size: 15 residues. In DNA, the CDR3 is TGTGCCAGCATGTCTAGCGGGGGAGTACAAGAGACCCAGTACTTC. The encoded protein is CASMSSGGVQETQYF.

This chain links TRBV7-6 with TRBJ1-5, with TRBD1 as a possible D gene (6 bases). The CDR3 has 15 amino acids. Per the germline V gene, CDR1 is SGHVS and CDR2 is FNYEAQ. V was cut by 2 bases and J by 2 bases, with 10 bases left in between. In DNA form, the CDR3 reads TGTGCCAGCAGCTTACAATCAGGGGGCAATCAGCCCCAGCATTTT. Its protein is CASSLQSGGNQPQHF.

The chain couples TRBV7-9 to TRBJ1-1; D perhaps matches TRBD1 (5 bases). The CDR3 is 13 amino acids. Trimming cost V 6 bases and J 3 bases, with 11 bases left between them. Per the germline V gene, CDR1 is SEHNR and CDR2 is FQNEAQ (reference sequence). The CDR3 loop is CASSRDGDTEAFF. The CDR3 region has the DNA TGTGCCAGCAGTCGGGACGGAGACACTGAAGCTTTCTTT.

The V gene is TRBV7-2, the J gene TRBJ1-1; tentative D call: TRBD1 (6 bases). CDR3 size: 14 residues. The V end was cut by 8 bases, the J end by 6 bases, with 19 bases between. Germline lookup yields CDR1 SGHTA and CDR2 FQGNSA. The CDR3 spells CASQRVGGVSEAFF. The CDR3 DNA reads TGTGCCAGCCAGCGGGTGGGGGGCGTATCTGAAGCTTTCTTT.

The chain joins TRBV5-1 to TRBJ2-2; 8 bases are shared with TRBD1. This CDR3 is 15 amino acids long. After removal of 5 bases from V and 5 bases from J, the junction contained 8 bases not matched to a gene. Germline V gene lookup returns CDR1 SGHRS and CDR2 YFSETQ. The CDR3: CASRLWTGRTGELFF. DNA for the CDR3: TGCGCCAGCAGACTTTGGACAGGGCGGACCGGGGAGCTGTTTTTT.

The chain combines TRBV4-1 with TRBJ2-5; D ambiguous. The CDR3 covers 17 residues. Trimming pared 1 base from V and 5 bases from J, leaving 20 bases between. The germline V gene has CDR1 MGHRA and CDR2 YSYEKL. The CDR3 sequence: CASSQVISLEYGETQYF. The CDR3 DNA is TGCGCCAGCAGCCAAGTCATCAGCCTCGAATACGGGGAGACCCAGTACTTC.

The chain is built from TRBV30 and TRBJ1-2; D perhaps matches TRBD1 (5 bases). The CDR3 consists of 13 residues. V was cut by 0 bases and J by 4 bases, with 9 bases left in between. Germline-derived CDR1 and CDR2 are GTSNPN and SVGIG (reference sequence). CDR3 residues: CAWSVQTAYGYTF. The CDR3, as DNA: TGTGCCTGGAGTGTCCAGACAGCCTATGGCTACACCTTC. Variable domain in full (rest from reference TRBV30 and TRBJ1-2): SQTIHQWPATLVQPVGSPLSLECTVEGTSNPNLYWYRQAAGRGLQLLFYSVGIGQISSEVPQNLSASRPQDRQFILSSKKLLLSDSGFYLCAWSVQTAYGYTFGSGTRLTVV.

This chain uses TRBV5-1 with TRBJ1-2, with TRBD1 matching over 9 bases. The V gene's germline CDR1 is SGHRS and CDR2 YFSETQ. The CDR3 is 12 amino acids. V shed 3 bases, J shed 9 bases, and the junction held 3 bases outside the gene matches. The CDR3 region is CASSSGTGSYTF. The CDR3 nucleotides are TGCGCCAGCAGCTCCGGGACAGGGAGCTACACCTTC.

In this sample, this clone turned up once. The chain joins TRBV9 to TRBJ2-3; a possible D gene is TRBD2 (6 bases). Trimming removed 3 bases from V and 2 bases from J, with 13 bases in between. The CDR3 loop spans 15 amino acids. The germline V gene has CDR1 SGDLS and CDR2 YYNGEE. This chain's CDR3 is CASSGRDSYTDTQYF. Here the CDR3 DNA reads TGTGCCAGCAGCGGCCGGGACTCCTACACAGATACGCAGTATTTT.

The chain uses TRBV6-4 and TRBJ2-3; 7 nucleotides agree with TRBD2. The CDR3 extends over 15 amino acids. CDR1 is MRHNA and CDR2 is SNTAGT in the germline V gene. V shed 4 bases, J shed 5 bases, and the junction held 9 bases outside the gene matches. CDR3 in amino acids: CASSVRAGDVDTQYF. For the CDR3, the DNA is TGTGCCAGCAGTGTTAGGGCGGGGGACGTAGATACGCAGTATTTT.

CDR3 loop: CASSDSGRNTGELFF. The CDR3 DNA is TGTGCCAGCAGCGATAGCGGGAGGAACACCGGGGAGCTGTTTTTT. This chain connects TRBV9 to TRBJ2-2, with 9 bases matching TRBD2. The CDR3 extends over 15 amino acids. V lost 3 bases and J lost 1; bases outside the gene matches: 1. CDR1 is SGDLS and CDR2 is YYNGEE in the germline V gene.

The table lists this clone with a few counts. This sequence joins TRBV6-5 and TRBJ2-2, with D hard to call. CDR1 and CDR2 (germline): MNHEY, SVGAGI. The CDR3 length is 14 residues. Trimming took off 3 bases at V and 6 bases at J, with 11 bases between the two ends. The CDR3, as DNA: TGTGCCAGCAGTTATGGACCCAGACCCGGGGAGCTGTTTTTT. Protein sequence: CASSYGPRPGELFF.